The entry that follows covers one TCR beta chain sequence. Its antigen remains unknown. The data stem from a study of T cell responses to AZD1222 COVID-19 vaccine. Study outcomes and limitations: Possibly, clonal diversity was underestimated; donors were largely white British and included more females. Repertoires were obtained only post-peak T cell response. The number of AZD1222 recipients seropositive at baseline was only five or six.

The protocol was immunoSEQ multiplex PCR, while the TCRdb copy is restricted to in-frame clones and leaves out a portion. The data contain about 100,000 clones, around 92% of them singletons. Investigators merged groups given second doses at roughly 4 or roughly 12 weeks. The CDR3 extends over 15 amino acids. The germline CDR1 and CDR2 sequences are SQVTM and ANQGSEA. Trimming at V came to 7 bases and at J to 4 bases, leaving 11 bases not matched to a gene. The material was peripheral blood, obtained 28 days after the second AZD1222 dose. This rearrangement joins TRBV29-1 to TRBJ2-7; TRBD1 matches 12 bases. The TCR sequence derives from an adult who received the AZD1222 COVID-19 vaccine. Written as DNA, the CDR3 is TGCAGCGGAACGCGGGGGACAGGGGGCTCGTACGAGCAGTACTTC. Translated, it gives CSGTRGTGGSYEQYF.